The entry that follows covers one T cell receptor (beta chain) sequence. This sample was taken from a study of T cell changes during pregnancy in multiple sclerosis. Profiling relied on immunoSEQ multiplex PCR, and the TCRdb table lists in-frame clones only, not all of them. The repertoire holds some 42,000 clones, roughly 87% seen once, with around 1% in the top ten. Germline CDR1 and CDR2: MNHNS and SASEGT. The germline V and J ends were trimmed by 1 base and 4 bases, with 11 bases remaining between them. CDR3 length: 15 amino acids. Source: CD4+ T cells from peripheral blood mononuclear cells, taken after pregnancy. The chain is built from TRBV6-1 and TRBJ1-5; D may be TRBD1 (5 bases). This clonotype was obtained from a female donor with multiple sclerosis, enrolled in a pregnancy study. Here the CDR3 DNA reads TGTGCCAGCAGTGAAGGTTGGACACCTAATCAGCCCCAGCATTTT. This translates into CASSEGWTPNQPQHF.